A selection of T cell receptor beta chains follows, all from one sample in a study of T-cell memory formation after mild COVID-19. TCRdb re-analysed the 5' RACE reads in MiXCR, keeping a single row per CDR3 protein. The sample includes 45,000 to 55,000 distinct CDR3 sequences, 5.5% to 7.5% of them seen just once. The sequencing sample was made of PBMCs or a T cell subset sorted from them (not recorded which). Receptors originate from a man between 18 and 29 years old who had mild COVID-19 (a few samples of this study predate the infection). Cell type and time point are not known. Both conserved end residues are part of each CDR3. D genes are given only for firm matches. Clone size is not always given. Where it is, it says once, few, many or a class for expanded clones.

J gene: TRBJ2-5
D gene: -
V gene: TRBV9
clone size: many
CDR3 DNA: TGTGCCAGCTCCGTAGTTCCGGCGGGGTTGGAGACCCAGTACTTC
CDR3 protein: CASSVVPAGLETQYF

J gene: TRBJ2-3
D gene: TRBD2
V gene: TRBV7-6
clone size: many
CDR3 DNA: TGTGCCAGCAGCTTAATGTCGGGGGGAGATACGCAGTATTTT
CDR3 protein: CASSLMSGGDTQYF

J gene: TRBJ2-1
D gene: -
V gene: TRBV20-1
clone size: few
CDR3 DNA: TGCAGTGCCGCCTCGGTGGAGTGGGCCTTCGAGCAGTTCTTC
CDR3 protein: CSAASVEWAFEQFF

J gene: TRBJ1-5
D gene: -
V gene: TRBV6-6
clone size: many
CDR3 DNA: TGTGCCAGCAGCCTCCCCCGGGACTTAAGTAGCAATCAGCCCCAGCATTTT
CDR3 protein: CASSLPRDLSSNQPQHF

J gene: TRBJ2-1
D gene: -
V gene: TRBV6-2/TRBV6-3
clone size: many
CDR3 DNA: TGTGCCAGCGGCCGGGGCAACTACAATGAGCAGTTCTTC
CDR3 protein: CASGRGNYNEQFF

J gene: TRBJ2-7
D gene: TRBD1
V gene: TRBV6-2/TRBV6-3
clone size: -
CDR3 DNA: TGTGCCAGCAGTAACCGACAGGGGTACGAGCAGTACTTC
CDR3 protein: CASSNRQGYEQYF

J gene: TRBJ2-3
D gene: TRBD2
V gene: TRBV7-9
clone size: many
CDR3 DNA: TGTGCCAGCAGCTTTCCTTCGGGGGGTAGCGGGGGCACAGATACGCAGTATTTT
CDR3 protein: CASSFPSGGSGGTDTQYF

J gene: TRBJ2-1
D gene: TRBD2
V gene: TRBV7-2
clone size: many
CDR3 DNA: TGTGCCAGCAGCTTTAAGCGGGGCGGTGAGCAGTTCTTC
CDR3 protein: CASSFKRGGEQFF

J gene: TRBJ1-1
D gene: -
V gene: TRBV11-1
clone size: -
CDR3 DNA: TGTGCCAGCAGCCTGAACACTGAAGCTTTCTTT
CDR3 protein: CASSLNTEAFF

J gene: TRBJ2-3
D gene: TRBD1
V gene: TRBV9
clone size: few
CDR3 DNA: TGTGCCAGCAGCGGACAGGGAAATGGAGATACGCAGTATTTT
CDR3 protein: CASSGQGNGDTQYF

J gene: TRBJ1-6
D gene: TRBD1
V gene: TRBV6-5
clone size: few
CDR3 DNA: TGTGCCAGCACTCGACAGGGAGTCTATAATTCACCCCTCCACTTT
CDR3 protein: CASTRQGVYNSPLHF

J gene: TRBJ2-1
D gene: TRBD2
V gene: TRBV20-1
clone size: many
CDR3 DNA: TGCAGTGCAAAGAGCGGGGGGGCCTACAATGAGCAGTTCTTC
CDR3 protein: CSAKSGGAYNEQFF

J gene: TRBJ2-3
D gene: TRBD1
V gene: TRBV12-3/TRBV12-4
clone size: many
CDR3 DNA: TGTGCCAGCAGTCCCCCGCGACAGGGGACTGGAGATACGCAGTATTTT
CDR3 protein: CASSPPRQGTGDTQYF

J gene: TRBJ2-5
D gene: -
V gene: TRBV7-8
clone size: -
CDR3 DNA: TGTGCCAGCAGCCTAATTCAGGGGCTAGGGACCCAGTACTTC
CDR3 protein: CASSLIQGLGTQYF

J gene: TRBJ2-7
D gene: -
V gene: TRBV7-2
clone size: few
CDR3 DNA: TGTGCCAGCAGCTTAGTTGGGCCCCACGAGCAGTACTTC
CDR3 protein: CASSLVGPHEQYF

J gene: TRBJ2-1
D gene: TRBD2
V gene: TRBV7-2
clone size: few
CDR3 DNA: TGTGCCAGCAGCTTAAGGACTAGCGGGCTCGTCTACAATGAGCAGTTCTTC
CDR3 protein: CASSLRTSGLVYNEQFF

J gene: TRBJ1-1
D gene: -
V gene: TRBV29-1
clone size: -
CDR3 DNA: TGCAGCGTGACCTTACACGAGAACACTGAAGCTTTCTTT
CDR3 protein: CSVTLHENTEAFF

J gene: TRBJ1-1
D gene: TRBD1
V gene: TRBV7-9
clone size: many
CDR3 DNA: TGTGCCAGCAGCTTAGCGGGCAGGGGGCATGGGACTGAAGCTTTCTTT
CDR3 protein: CASSLAGRGHGTEAFF

J gene: TRBJ2-5
D gene: -
V gene: TRBV24-1
clone size: -
CDR3 DNA: TGTGCCACCAGTGACAGCATAGAAGAGACCCAGTACTTC
CDR3 protein: CATSDSIEETQYF

J gene: TRBJ2-3
D gene: -
V gene: TRBV5-1
clone size: -
CDR3 DNA: TGCGCCAGCCACAATGAGGATACGCAGTATTTT
CDR3 protein: CASHNEDTQYF

J gene: TRBJ2-6
D gene: TRBD1
V gene: TRBV10-3
clone size: few
CDR3 DNA: TGTGCCATCAGAGGGGGGACAGGGGCCGGGGCCAACGTCCTGACTTTC
CDR3 protein: CAIRGGTGAGANVLTF

J gene: TRBJ1-1
D gene: TRBD1
V gene: TRBV5-1
clone size: many
CDR3 DNA: TGCGCCAGCAGCAATACAGGGGGATCCACTGAAGCTTTCTTT
CDR3 protein: CASSNTGGSTEAFF

J gene: TRBJ2-3
D gene: -
V gene: TRBV7-6
clone size: many
CDR3 DNA: TGTGCCAGCAGCTTAACAGGGAACGCAGATACGCAGTATTTT
CDR3 protein: CASSLTGNADTQYF

J gene: TRBJ2-4
D gene: -
V gene: TRBV7-2
clone size: many
CDR3 DNA: TGTGCCAGCACCTCCACAGGGAACATTCAGTACTTC
CDR3 protein: CASTSTGNIQYF

J gene: TRBJ2-1
D gene: -
V gene: TRBV7-6
clone size: many
CDR3 DNA: TGTGCCAGCAGCTTACGGCTAGACACTTACAATGAGCAGTTCTTC
CDR3 protein: CASSLRLDTYNEQFF

J gene: TRBJ1-3
D gene: -
V gene: TRBV4-1
clone size: -
CDR3 DNA: TGCGCCAGCAGCCAAGGTGCAGAGGCTGGAAACACCATATATTTT
CDR3 protein: CASSQGAEAGNTIYF

J gene: TRBJ1-2
D gene: -
V gene: TRBV14
clone size: few
CDR3 DNA: TGTGCCAGCAGCCAAGATCTAGGACGGGACTATGGCTACACCTTC
CDR3 protein: CASSQDLGRDYGYTF

J gene: TRBJ1-1
D gene: -
V gene: TRBV5-1
clone size: -
CDR3 DNA: TGCGCCAGCAGCGGAGGGAGGACTGAAGCTTTCTTT
CDR3 protein: CASSGGRTEAFF

J gene: TRBJ2-7
D gene: -
V gene: TRBV20-1
clone size: few
CDR3 DNA: TGCAGTGCTATCACGGGCGAGGGCTCCTACGAGCAGTACTTC
CDR3 protein: CSAITGEGSYEQYF

J gene: TRBJ1-5
D gene: -
V gene: TRBV24-1
clone size: -
CDR3 DNA: TGTGCCACCAGTGATTACAGAGATCAGCCCCAGCATTTT
CDR3 protein: CATSDYRDQPQHF

J gene: TRBJ2-5
D gene: -
V gene: TRBV6-6
clone size: few
CDR3 DNA: TGTGCCAGCAGTTATGGCTCTGGGGAGACCCAGTACTTC
CDR3 protein: CASSYGSGETQYF

J gene: TRBJ2-5
D gene: TRBD1
V gene: TRBV7-2
clone size: -
CDR3 DNA: TGTGCCAGCAGCTTTGACAGGGAAGAGACCCAGTACTTC
CDR3 protein: CASSFDREETQYF

J gene: TRBJ1-6
D gene: -
V gene: TRBV28
clone size: many
CDR3 DNA: TGTGCCAGCAAAGGAACACCCCCCCTCCACTTT
CDR3 protein: CASKGTPPLHF

J gene: TRBJ1-6
D gene: -
V gene: TRBV3-1
clone size: many
CDR3 DNA: TGTGCCAGCAGCTTCACGCAGCGGGACCTAAACTTT
CDR3 protein: CASSFTQRDLNF

J gene: TRBJ2-1
D gene: -
V gene: TRBV10-3
clone size: -
CDR3 DNA: TGTGCCATCAGTGTATTGGAGGCTGCCTACAATGAGCAGTTCTTC
CDR3 protein: CAISVLEAAYNEQFF

J gene: TRBJ2-5
D gene: TRBD2
V gene: TRBV5-4
clone size: -
CDR3 DNA: TGTGCCAGCAGCTTGGCGGGTAGCGGGGGGTTGGAGACCCAGTACTTC
CDR3 protein: CASSLAGSGGLETQYF

J gene: TRBJ2-3
D gene: -
V gene: TRBV5-1
clone size: few
CDR3 DNA: TGCGCCAGCAGCTTCGGGACTCCGCCAGATACGCAGTATTTT
CDR3 protein: CASSFGTPPDTQYF

J gene: TRBJ1-2
D gene: -
V gene: TRBV5-1
clone size: -
CDR3 DNA: TGCGCCAGCAGCTTGCCTGGCGGCAGCCGTTCTGGGGGCTACACCTTC
CDR3 protein: CASSLPGGSRSGGYTF

J gene: TRBJ2-3
D gene: -
V gene: TRBV5-1
clone size: few
CDR3 DNA: TGCGCCAGCATAGAGACTGGCACAGATACGCAGTATTTT
CDR3 protein: CASIETGTDTQYF

J gene: TRBJ2-3
D gene: -
V gene: TRBV24-1
clone size: many
CDR3 DNA: TGTGCCACCAGGACAGCGGCTAGCACAGATACGCAGTATTTT
CDR3 protein: CATRTAASTDTQYF

J gene: TRBJ2-3
D gene: -
V gene: TRBV20-1
clone size: few
CDR3 DNA: TGCAGTGCTAGGATCTGGGGCACAGATACGCAGTATTTT
CDR3 protein: CSARIWGTDTQYF

J gene: TRBJ1-1
D gene: -
V gene: TRBV4-1
clone size: few
CDR3 DNA: TGCGCCAGCAGCCAACACGGACAGCCGAACACTGAAGCTTTCTTT
CDR3 protein: CASSQHGQPNTEAFF

J gene: TRBJ1-2
D gene: -
V gene: TRBV5-1
clone size: many
CDR3 DNA: TGCGCCAGCAGCCAAGGGACGGTAGTTGGCTACACCTTC
CDR3 protein: CASSQGTVVGYTF

J gene: TRBJ1-4
D gene: -
V gene: TRBV11-2
clone size: -
CDR3 DNA: TGTGCCAGCAGCTTAGGAGCCTGGGATATGGAAAAACTGTTTTTT
CDR3 protein: CASSLGAWDMEKLFF

J gene: TRBJ2-6
D gene: -
V gene: TRBV3-1
clone size: -
CDR3 DNA: TGTGCCAGCACAAAAAGGGGGGCCAACGTCCTGACTTTC
CDR3 protein: CASTKRGANVLTF

J gene: TRBJ1-6
D gene: -
V gene: TRBV3-1
clone size: -
CDR3 DNA: TGTGCCAGCAGCCAGTCGTCAAATTCACCCCTCCACTTT
CDR3 protein: CASSQSSNSPLHF

J gene: TRBJ2-2
D gene: -
V gene: TRBV2
clone size: few
CDR3 DNA: TGTGCCAGCAGGGTGCAGGCGAACACCGGGGAGCTGTTTTTT
CDR3 protein: CASRVQANTGELFF

J gene: TRBJ2-3
D gene: -
V gene: TRBV11-2
clone size: many
CDR3 DNA: TGTGCCAGCAGACGCCTTGGGGGGCCCCGAATGGATACGCAGTATTTT
CDR3 protein: CASRRLGGPRMDTQYF

J gene: TRBJ1-6
D gene: TRBD1
V gene: TRBV4-3
clone size: many
CDR3 DNA: TGCGCCAGCAGCCAAGGGACAGGGAACTATAATTCACCCCTCCACTTT
CDR3 protein: CASSQGTGNYNSPLHF

J gene: TRBJ1-6
D gene: -
V gene: TRBV12-3/TRBV12-4
clone size: few
CDR3 DNA: TGTGCCAGCAGTTTACGCCAGGGAGCCTCACCCCTCCACTTT
CDR3 protein: CASSLRQGASPLHF

J gene: TRBJ1-6
D gene: -
V gene: TRBV27
clone size: many
CDR3 DNA: TGTGCCAGCAGTTTATCGGGCCCAGGTTCACCCCTCCACTTT
CDR3 protein: CASSLSGPGSPLHF

J gene: TRBJ2-7
D gene: -
V gene: TRBV11-2
clone size: few
CDR3 DNA: TGTGCCAGCAGCTTTTCTAGCGTCCCCTCCTACGAGCAGTACTTC
CDR3 protein: CASSFSSVPSYEQYF